The present T cell receptor (beta chain) was sequenced within a study of CXCR3-negative and CXCR3-positive naive CD8 T cells. Across the whole study: Sequencing gave about 150 million TRB reads overall, about 1.5 +/- 0.3 million per library. Study-wide findings and caveats: Similar TRBV-TRBJ gene usage was seen in naive CXCR3-negative and CXCR3-positive cells, but not in memory cells.

Identification of naive CD8+ T cells rested on CD45RO-CCR7+CD27+CD95- status. Worth noting for this clonotype: Antigen specificity is unknown.

The CDR3 runs 16 residues. Germline V gives CDR1 SGHRS, CDR2 YFSETQ. Each TRB cDNA library was prepared by 5' RACE (with UMI labels). TCRdb re-called the 5' RACE reads; every CDR3 protein appears as one record, without DNA. Its listing shows under 85,000 distinct CDR3 sequences. The chain uses TRBV5-1 and TRBJ1-1; there is no DNA to check the TCRdb D call of TRBD1. The specimen sequenced was naive CXCR3- CD8+ T cells from blood. Subset defined: CD45RO-CCR7+CD27+CD95- naive CD8+ T cells lacking CXCR3 (TNR3-). This TCR came from a human donor in good health. Some clones in this sample may be carry-over from other donors' samples. CDR3 amino acids: CASSHELQGPITEAFF. Full variable domain (outside the CDR3, taken from reference TRBV5-1 and TRBJ1-1): KAGVTQTPRYLIKTRGQQVTLSCSPISGHRSVSWYQQTPGQGLQFLFEYFSETQRNKGNFPGRFSGRQFSNSRSEMNVSTLELGDSALYLCASSHELQGPITEAFFGQGTRLTVV.